This T cell receptor beta chain was observed in a study of blood T cells in healthy people across ages (dated by TCRdb to 2014 to 2015). In terms of the full investigation: In model experiments, roughly one uniquely barcoded TCR beta cDNA molecule per two T cells was captured by template switching. Age-related changes in TCR beta repertoire diversity were measured in the study by deep sequencing normalized with unique cDNA molecular identifiers. The donors were divided into four age groups: young (average around 15 years), middle-aged (over 35), aged (approximately 62) and long-lived (approximately 74). To avoid experimental bias, donors of different ages were spread randomly across the sequencing lanes. Two additional independent replicas of 1 million unique cDNA reads from the same blood draw were analyzed for two donors (one aged 18 to 30 and one aged 80 or older).

Library generation was performed with 5' RACE. Reads for this sample came from an Illumina HiSeq 2500. A second PCR of roughly 6 to 11 cycles was run with a J-beta primer mix and a sample-barcoded 5' primer. A template-switch 5' adaptor carrying 12 random nucleotides introduced a unique molecular identifier onto each TCR beta cDNA molecule. At least 3 million CDR3-containing paired-end reads were obtained from each sample. First-strand cDNA was synthesized from all RNA with the Mint cDNA synthesis kit, primed by a TRBC-specific oligonucleotide. All cDNA was treated with uracil-DNA glycosylase and then went through a first 18-cycle PCR with the universal primers M1SS and BC2_uni_R. The original pipeline was this. For normalization, 1 million high-quality reads, each with a distinct molecular identifier, were randomly selected from each sample. Instead of being binned into consensus sequences, reads with shared molecular identifiers were discarded. MiTCR, with a Q25 quality threshold and the strictest error-elimination algorithm, was used for CDR3 identification, clonotype clustering and error correction. Lower-bound total TCR beta diversity was estimated with a nonparametric unseen species model using Euler transformation. TCRdb ran its own pipeline on the public reads, namely fastp trimming at Q25 and MiXCR clone calling, and kept in-frame beta chains. Rows merge per CDR3 protein into single entries with the most common DNA and genes. These V and J calls rely on TCRdb rather than the paper's analysis. The sample table lists about 1.8 million distinct CDR3 sequences, around 48% of them with a count of one. The top ten clonotypes cover around 2.1% of the sample.

General findings and caveats noted by the study authors: Estimates of total diversity based on one million sequenced T cells were regarded as lower bounds and as underestimates. There was a strong correlation between observed TCR beta diversity and the percentage of naive T cells measured by flow cytometry. Because profiling used bulk unsorted PBMCs, naive and antigen-experienced compartments could not be compared conclusively. Donor CMV infection status was unknown, potentially confounding age-related changes in expanded clonotypes. As age increased, observed TCR beta diversity per million T cells dropped in a roughly linear way, and a significant reduction was already evident by age 40. Compared with the aged group, more naive CD4+ T cells, fewer expanded clones and increased TCR diversity were shown by the long-lived group, suggesting age selection.

The donors were 40 or so Caucasian individuals from Russia, aged roughly 6 to 90 years, who were systemically healthy. Ten milliliters of peripheral blood were drawn from each donor into EDTA-treated Vacutainer tubes. Ficoll-Paque density-gradient centrifugation was used to isolate PBMCs, with at least 6.5 million per sample. Trizol reagent was used to extract total RNA from the PBMCs, yielding at least 5.5 micrograms per sample. The percentages of naive CD45RAhigh/CD27high T cells were determined by flow cytometry on a PBMC aliquot from every donor. From its cysteine to its phenylalanine, the CDR3 spans 16 amino acids. Only the CDR3 region is kept as DNA, spanning 48 bases read in frame from base 1. Taken from the germline V gene, the CDR1 and CDR2 loops are LGHNA and YSLEER. A note on this clonotype: This clone's antigen is unknown. Base qualities were left out, and no much larger clone turns up one base away.

The rearrangement joined TRBV4-3 to TRBJ2-4; confidence is insufficient to name the D gene. The J call is doubtful: the DNA matches TRBJ2-7 better. Sequencing input: blood. The receptor was isolated from a woman aged 40 to 55 in good health. For the CDR3, the sequence is CASSQGGRALGYEQYF. The DNA is as follows: TGCGCCAGCAGCCAAGGAGGACGAGCATTGGGTTACGAGCAGTACTTC.